The 21 T cell receptor beta chains below all came from one sample that was sequenced in a study of blood T cell repertoires in COVID-19. The data were produced by immunoSEQ multiplex PCR, yet TCRdb's version contains in-frame clones alone and is incomplete. Of roughly 310,000 clones listed, about 92% are singletons. Material for sequencing was PBMCs or T cells enriched from blood (not recorded which). The receptors here all came from a man between 60 and 75 years old who had recovered from COVID-19.

The chain couples TRBV21-1 to TRBJ1-3; the D call TRBD1 from the table was never checked on the DNA. TRBV21-1 is tagged as a pseudogene. The CDR3 extends over 15 amino acids. CDR3: CASSTGTGEENTIYF. CDR3 coding DNA: TGTGCCAGCAGCACCGGGACAGGGGAAGAAAACACCATATATTTT.

This clone was picked up a small number of times. The rearrangement uses TRBV2 and TRBJ2-7; the D gene is possibly TRBD1 (6 bases). This CDR3 is built from 14 residues. In germline, CDR1 is SNHLY, CDR2 FYNNEI. Trimming left V 6 bases short and J 12 bases short, with 24 bases between. The CDR3 here is CASSPSGLGAERYF. For the CDR3, the DNA is TGTGCCAGCAGCCCGAGTGGGCTGGGGGCGGAACGGTACTTC.

The chain couples TRBV9 to TRBJ1-1; a weak D match, TRBD1 (5 bases). Per the germline V gene, CDR1 is SGDLS and CDR2 is YYNGEE. There are 16 residues in the CDR3. The V end lost 0 bases, the J end lost 5 bases, and 17 bases lay between the germline ends. CDR3 in DNA: TGTGCCAGCAGCGTAGCTCCACGACCCGGGGGAACTGAAGCTTTCTTT. Translated, it gives CASSVAPRPGGTEAFF.

The gene calls are TRBV11-3 and TRBJ2-3; 12 nucleotides line up with TRBD1. Germline values: CDR1 SGHNT, CDR2 YENEEA. J lost 4 bases, V lost 4 bases, and 6 bases had no gene match. The CDR3 sequence is 16 residues long. CDR3 sequence reads: CASSSRDRGQSDTQYF. Written as DNA, the CDR3 is TGTGCCAGCAGCTCCCGGGACAGGGGGCAGTCAGATACGCAGTATTTT.

In DNA form, the CDR3 reads TGTGCCTGGGGCGGGGGGACTGAAGCTTTCTTT. It yields the protein CAWGGGTEAFF. The rearrangement joins TRBV30 to TRBJ1-1; a possible D gene is TRBD1 (5 bases). The V gene's germline CDR1 is GTSNPN and CDR2 SVGIG (reference sequence). The germline V and J ends were trimmed by 5 bases and 5 bases, with 9 bases remaining between them. This CDR3 has 11 amino acids.

As for this clone: At the DNA level, this CDR3 is encoded by other sequences in the same sample as well. The rearrangement uses TRBV18 and TRBJ2-2; 7 bases map to TRBD2. Germline CDR1 is KGHSH and CDR2 is LQKENI. The junction had 1 base not matched to a gene; V was cut back by 4 bases and J by 2 bases. CDR3 length equals 14 residues. The CDR3 nucleotides are TGTGCCAGCTCACAGGGACTAAACACCGGGGAGCTGTTTTTT. This sequence encodes CASSQGLNTGELFF.

The J gene is TRBJ2-7, the V gene TRBV14, with D possibly TRBD2 on 5 matching bases. The V end lost 6 bases, the J end lost 2 bases, and 14 bases lay between the germline ends. Germline assignment: CDR1 SGHDN and CDR2 FVKESK. The length of the CDR3 is 14 residues. This chain's CDR3 is CASRRGGTTYEQYF. The CDR3, as DNA: TGTGCCAGCAGACGGGGTGGCACAACCTACGAGCAGTACTTC.

V is TRBV18 and J is TRBJ2-3; D is ambiguous. The CDR3 is 13 amino acids. The V gene's germline CDR1 is KGHSH and CDR2 LQKENI. The V end was cut by 2 bases, the J end by 2 bases, with 5 bases between. CDR3 in amino acids: CASSPGPTDTQYF. The CDR3 nucleotides read TGTGCCAGCTCACCAGGGCCCACAGATACGCAGTATTTT. Drawing the rest from reference TRBV18 and TRBJ2-3, the complete variable domain is NAGVMQNPRHLVRRRGQEARLRCSPMKGHSHVYWYRQLPEEGLKFMVYLQKENIIDESGMPKERFSAEFPKEGPSILRIQQVVRGDSAAYFCASSPGPTDTQYFGPGTRLTVL.

This sequence joins TRBV11-2 and TRBJ1-4; no clear D gene. The CDR3 is made up of 14 amino acids. CDR1 is SGHAT, CDR2 FQNNGV, per germline. V dropped 2 bases and J dropped 8 bases, with 12 bases sitting between them. The DNA for the CDR3 is TGTGCCAGCAGCTTAAGTATTAAACGGGAAAAACTGTTTTTT. It encodes CASSLSIKREKLFF.

The rearrangement links TRBV27 to TRBJ1-1; maybe TRBD1 (5 bases). Germline V lookup: CDR1 MNHEY, CDR2 SMNVEV (reference sequence). This CDR3 has 15 residues. V was shortened by 5 bases and J by 1 base, with 14 bases between the two germline ends. CDR3 in DNA: TGTGCCAGCAGTCCCTCCGTTGGGGCGAACACTGAAGCTTTCTTT. Protein sequence: CASSPSVGANTEAFF.

The chain joins TRBV10-3 to TRBJ1-1; TRBD1 aligns across 9 bases. Germline V gives CDR1 ENHRY, CDR2 SYGVKD. V lost 9 bases to trimming and J lost 0 bases; unmatched junction nucleotides: 5. This CDR3 has 14 amino acids. In DNA form, the CDR3 reads TGTGCCATGGGACAGGGAGGGGTGAACACTGAAGCTTTCTTT. The encoded protein is CAMGQGGVNTEAFF.

This chain joins TRBV7-9 and TRBJ2-5, with 10 bases matching TRBD1. Germline V gives CDR1 SEHNR, CDR2 FQNEAQ (reference sequence). This CDR3 is 14 amino acids long. Germline trimming cut 4 bases from V and 3 bases from J; bases unmatched to any gene: 2. DNA for the CDR3: TGTGCCAGCAGCTCAGGGACAGGGGAAGAGACCCAGTACTTC. Encoded protein: CASSSGTGEETQYF.

The CDR3: CASSLKERAGGYTF. CDR3 nucleotide sequence: TGTGCCAGCAGCTTAAAGGAGCGAGCTGGGGGCTACACCTTC. The chain is built from TRBV7-9 and TRBJ1-2; D gene unclear. CDR1 and CDR2 from the germline V gene are SEHNR and FQNEAQ (reference sequence). The CDR3 length is 14 residues. V was pared by 2 bases and J by 8 bases, with 15 bases between. Filled out from reference TRBV7-9 and TRBJ1-2, the complete variable domain reads DTGVSQNPRHKITKRGQNVTFRCDPISEHNRLYWYRQTLGQGPEFLTYFQNEAQLEKSRLLSDRFSAERPKGSFSTLEIQRTEQGDSAMYLCASSLKERAGGYTFGSGTRLTVV.

The chain joins TRBV24-1 to TRBJ1-1, with unresolved D. CDR1 and CDR2 from the germline V gene are KGHDR and SFDVKD. V was trimmed by 2 bases and J by 10 bases, leaving 10 bases between them. The CDR3 loop spans 12 amino acids. Here the CDR3 DNA reads TGTGCCACCAGTGATTATGGAGGGTTAGCTTTCTTT. Its protein is CATSDYGGLAFF.

This clone was counted once. This rearrangement joins TRBV4-3 to TRBJ1-1, with 10 positions matching TRBD1. The germline CDR1 and CDR2 sequences are LGHNA and YSLEER. Trimming removed 0 bases from V and 11 bases from J; junction bases left unmatched: 9. This CDR3 is 15 amino acids long. The CDR3 reads CASSQEGLGGQGAFF. CDR3 DNA sequence: TGCGCCAGCAGCCAAGAAGGATTGGGGGGACAGGGGGCTTTCTTT.

The chain recombines TRBV12-5 with TRBJ1-5, with a weak D call TRBD1 (5 bases). The CDR3 runs to 14 residues. Trimming took off 2 bases at V and 5 bases at J, with 10 bases between the two ends. Per germline, CDR1 LGHNT and CDR2 FRNRAP. The chain's CDR3 is CASGLTGTHQPQHF. CDR3 bases: TGTGCTAGTGGTTTGACAGGAACCCATCAGCCCCAGCATTTT.

V usage is TRBV3-1 (or the pseudogene TRBV3-2) and J usage is TRBJ2-1, with 11 bases identical to TRBD2. CDR3 length: 18 amino acids. Germline V CDR1 and CDR2: LGHDT, YNNKEL (reference sequence). The ends lost 4 bases at V and 1 base at J; junction bases unmatched: 9. The CDR3 DNA follows: TGTGCCAGCAGCCCTGGGGGACTAGCGGAGGAGTCCTACAATGAGCAGTTCTTC. This encodes CASSPGGLAEESYNEQFF.

This clone has only one observation. J is TRBJ1-5 and V is TRBV25-1; no firm D call. Germline V gene lookup returns CDR1 MGHDK and CDR2 SYGVNS. The V and J ends lost 8 bases and 0 bases respectively, with 14 bases between them. CDR3 size: 15 residues. This CDR3 reads CASEGVGYSNQPQHF. The CDR3 coding sequence is TGTGCCAGCGAGGGTGTCGGGTATAGCAATCAGCCCCAGCATTTT. The whole variable domain, remainder taken from reference TRBV25-1 and TRBJ1-5, is EADIYQTPRYLVIGTGKKITLECSQTMGHDKMYWYQQDPGMELHLIHYSYGVNSTEKGDLSSESTVSRIRTEHFPLTLESARPSHTSQYLCASEGVGYSNQPQHFGDGTRLSIL.

This chain joins TRBV6-2 or TRBV6-3 and TRBJ1-1; D unclear. The germline V and J ends were trimmed by 2 bases and 0 bases, with 7 bases remaining between them. The germline V gene has CDR1 MNHEY and CDR2 SVGEGT. This CDR3 spans 14 amino acids. Here the CDR3 DNA reads TGTGCCAGCAGTTACGGCTTGCTGAACACTGAAGCTTTCTTT. This sequence encodes CASSYGLLNTEAFF.

This clone has ten or more counts. This chain uses TRBV4-1 with TRBJ1-3; 8 bases align to TRBD1. Germline loops: CDR1 MGHRA, CDR2 YSYEKL. Trimming cost V 6 bases and J 4 bases; bases outside gene matches: 5. The CDR3 length is 14 residues. In DNA form, the CDR3 reads TGCGCCAGCAGGCAGACAGGGGTGGGAAACACCATATATTTT. Encoded protein: CASRQTGVGNTIYF.

The chain recombines TRBV6-9 with TRBJ1-2; tentatively, D is TRBD1 (5 bases). The CDR3 is 16 amino acids. Between the trimmed V and J ends, which lost 9 bases and 4 bases, there was a span of 24 bases. CDR1 MNHGY and CDR2 SVAAGI come from the germline V gene. CDR3 amino acids: CARGLPETGEVYGYTF. CDR3 DNA sequence: TGTGCCAGAGGTCTACCCGAAACAGGAGAAGTCTATGGCTACACCTTC.